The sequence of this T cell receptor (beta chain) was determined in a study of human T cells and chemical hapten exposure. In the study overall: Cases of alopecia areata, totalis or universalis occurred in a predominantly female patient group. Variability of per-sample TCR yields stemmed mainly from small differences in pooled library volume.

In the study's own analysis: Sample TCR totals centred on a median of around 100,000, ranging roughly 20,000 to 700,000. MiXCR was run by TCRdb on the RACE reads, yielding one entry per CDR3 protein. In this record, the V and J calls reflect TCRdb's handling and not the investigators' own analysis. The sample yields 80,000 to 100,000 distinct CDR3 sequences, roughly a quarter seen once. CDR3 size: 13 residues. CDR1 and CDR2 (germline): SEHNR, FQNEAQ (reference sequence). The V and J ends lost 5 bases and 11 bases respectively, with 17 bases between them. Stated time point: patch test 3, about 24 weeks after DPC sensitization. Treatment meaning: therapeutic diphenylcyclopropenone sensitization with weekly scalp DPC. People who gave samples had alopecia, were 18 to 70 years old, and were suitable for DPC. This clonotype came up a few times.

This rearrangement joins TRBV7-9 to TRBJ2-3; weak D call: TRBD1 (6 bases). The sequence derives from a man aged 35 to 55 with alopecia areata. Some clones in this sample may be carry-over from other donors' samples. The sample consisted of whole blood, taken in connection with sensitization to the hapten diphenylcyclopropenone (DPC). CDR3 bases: TGTGCCAGCAGCGGCAGACAGGTTAAGGAGCAGTATTTT. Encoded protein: CASSGRQVKEQYF.